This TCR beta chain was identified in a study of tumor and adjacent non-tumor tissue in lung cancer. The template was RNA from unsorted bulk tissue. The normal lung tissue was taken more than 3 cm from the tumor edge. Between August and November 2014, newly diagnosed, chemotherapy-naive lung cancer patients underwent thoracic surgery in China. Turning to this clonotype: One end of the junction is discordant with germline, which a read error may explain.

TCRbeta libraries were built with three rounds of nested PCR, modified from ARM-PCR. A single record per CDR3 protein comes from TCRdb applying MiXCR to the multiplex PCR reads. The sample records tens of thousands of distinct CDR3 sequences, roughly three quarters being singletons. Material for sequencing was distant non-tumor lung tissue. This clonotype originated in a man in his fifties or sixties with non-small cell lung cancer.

Here the CDR3 reads CASNSRRSPYNEQFF. The DNA of the CDR3 is TGTGCTAGCAACTCACGCAGGAGCCCCTACAATGAGCAGTTCTTC. The chain links TRBV11-3 to TRBJ2-1; the D is unclear. Per germline, CDR1 SGHNT and CDR2 YENEEA. This CDR3 contains 15 residues.